This is a list of T cell receptor beta chains from one sample in a study of early T cells in non-severe SARS-CoV-2 infection. TCRdb analysed the 5' RACE reads with MiXCR anew, one entry per CDR3 protein. Here the sample spans more than 85,000 distinct CDR3 sequences, under 15% being singletons. Sequenced input: whole blood. These receptors were collected from an adult who was a healthcare worker with PCR-confirmed SARS-CoV-2 infection or an uninfected control (not recorded which). Both conserved end residues are part of each CDR3.

j_call	cdr3_length	v_call	cdr3_aa
TRBJ1-1	14	TRBV27	CASSLRGRNTEAFF
TRBJ1-6	18	TRBV7-9	CASSLAKGGGSYNSPLHF
TRBJ2-1	15	TRBV11-2	CASSSWGSQDNEQFF
TRBJ1-2	16	TRBV5-4	CASSPGPSQGGDGYTF
TRBJ2-2	14	TRBV28	CASSLSPNTGELFF
TRBJ1-6	11	TRBV20-1	CSASRNSPLHF
TRBJ1-5	14	TRBV6-5	CASSDRWSNQPQHF
TRBJ1-3	14	TRBV6-5	CASSYRQLGNTIYF
TRBJ2-3	15	TRBV6-2/TRBV6-3	CASSFSVDSTDTQYF
TRBJ2-7	14	TRBV7-9	CASSWGSRAYEQYF
TRBJ1-5	13	TRBV18	CASSPGQRQPQHF
TRBJ2-7	13	TRBV6-6	CASRLTSSYEQYF
TRBJ2-1	16	TRBV19	CASSMVGTFAYNEQFF
TRBJ2-1	14	TRBV11-2	CASSLVGTYNEQFF
TRBJ2-3	16	TRBV6-6	CASAGLADSGTDTQYF
TRBJ1-5	14	TRBV30	CAWSLIESNQPQHF
TRBJ2-1	15	TRBV7-9	CASSPAGRSYNEQFF
TRBJ2-7	17	TRBV27	CASSLFRGIPRGHEQYF
TRBJ2-7	13	TRBV3-1	CASSQDEGGEQYF
TRBJ2-3	17	TRBV4-3	CASSQDGTAAYTDTQYF
TRBJ1-4	16	TRBV3-1	CASSREPGTGNEKLFF
TRBJ1-6	17	TRBV2	CASSGQRISPGASPLHF
TRBJ2-1	12	TRBV6-2/TRBV6-3	CASSYRSGEQFF
TRBJ2-5	14	TRBV7-9	CASSSGGGKETQYF
TRBJ2-1	14	TRBV6-1	CASSPDQSYNEQFF
TRBJ2-7	14	TRBV30	CAWSVPGGAYEQYF
TRBJ2-1	14	TRBV12-3/TRBV12-4	CASSLIAGGNEQFF
TRBJ2-7	14	TRBV20-1	CSARDFAKTYEQYF
TRBJ1-1	14	TRBV18	CASSPTGLNTEAFF
TRBJ2-5	12	TRBV29-1	CSVDRGEGTQYF
TRBJ2-7	14	TRBV29-1	CSATDRGPPYEQYF
TRBJ1-2	12	TRBV5-8	CASNLDWDGYTF
TRBJ1-1	11	TRBV10-2	CASSERTEAFF
TRBJ2-1	16	TRBV7-6	CASSHPMGEGYNEQFF
TRBJ2-7	13	TRBV11-2	CASSSDPPGEQYF
TRBJ1-3	15	TRBV12-3/TRBV12-4	CASSGTRLSGNTIYF
TRBJ2-1	11	TRBV28	CASSWRADQFF
TRBJ2-7	12	TRBV20-1	CSAPAGSYEQYF
TRBJ2-5	16	TRBV6-1	CASSEPGLAGRETQYF
TRBJ1-1	12	TRBV30	CAWSKDPYTAFF
TRBJ1-6	17	TRBV27	CASSLEPTGVGGSPLHF
TRBJ1-1	12	TRBV29-1	CSVVRRNTEAFF
TRBJ1-1	14	TRBV5-1	CASSLYQGGTEAFF
TRBJ2-7	12	TRBV3-1	CASSQDKYEQYF
TRBJ2-1	12	TRBV3-1	CASSRRDGEQFF
TRBJ1-1	13	TRBV20-1	CSARQGADTEAFF
TRBJ2-1	16	TRBV12-3/TRBV12-4	CASSFLLSGRYNEQFF
TRBJ2-7	13	TRBV20-1	CSARDSELEEQYF
TRBJ2-5	13	TRBV11-2	CASSLEMGATQYF
TRBJ2-1	16	TRBV7-6	CASSPLPGLAGNEQFF
TRBJ1-2	16	TRBV21-1	CASSKAEGSRNYGYTF
TRBJ1-5	15	TRBV20-1	CSARDRGAVNQPQHF
TRBJ2-7	16	TRBV5-1	CASSFAKAGGPDEQYF
TRBJ1-2	13	TRBV6-6	CASSPDRDYGYTF
TRBJ2-1	17	TRBV11-2	CASSLEVGPSTYNEQFF
TRBJ1-2	14	TRBV28	CASSRQDLMAGYTF
TRBJ2-4	17	TRBV6-1	CASSESSGSLAKNIQYF
TRBJ2-2	11	TRBV6-6	CASKGNGELFF
TRBJ1-1	13	TRBV20-1	CSASLRGVTEAFF
TRBJ1-1	14	TRBV5-1	CASSLENTGTYPFF